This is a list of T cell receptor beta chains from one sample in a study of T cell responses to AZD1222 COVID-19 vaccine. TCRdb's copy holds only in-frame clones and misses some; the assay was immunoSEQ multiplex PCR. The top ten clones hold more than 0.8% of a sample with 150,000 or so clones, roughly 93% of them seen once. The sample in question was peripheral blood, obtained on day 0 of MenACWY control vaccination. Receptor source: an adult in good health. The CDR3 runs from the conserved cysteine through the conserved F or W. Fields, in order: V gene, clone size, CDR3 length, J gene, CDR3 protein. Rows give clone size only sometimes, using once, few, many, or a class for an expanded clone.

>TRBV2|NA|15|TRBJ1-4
CASRLDLQGAEKLFF
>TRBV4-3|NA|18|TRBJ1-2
CASSQLTGQGTFGYGYTF
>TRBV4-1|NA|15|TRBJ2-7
CASSQGGWQDIEQYF
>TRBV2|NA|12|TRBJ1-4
CASRRSNEKLFF
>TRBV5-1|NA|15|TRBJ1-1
CASSLFFVGNTEAFF
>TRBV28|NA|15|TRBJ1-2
CASSLRGGLYYGYTF
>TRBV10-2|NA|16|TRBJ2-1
CASRGRDTGSYNEQFF
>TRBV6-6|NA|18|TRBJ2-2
CASSPQTSGGANTGELFF
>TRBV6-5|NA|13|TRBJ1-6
CASGSGYNSPLHF
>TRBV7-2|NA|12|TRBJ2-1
CASSSFPPEQFF
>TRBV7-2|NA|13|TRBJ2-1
CASAPGLLNEQFF
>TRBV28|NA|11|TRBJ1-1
CASSDYAEAFF
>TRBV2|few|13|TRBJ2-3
CASGSGGTDTQYF
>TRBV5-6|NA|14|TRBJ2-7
CASSLEGNSYEQYF
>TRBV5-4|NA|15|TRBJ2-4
CASSPKEELGIIQYF